Listed below are T cell receptor beta chains from one sample, sequenced in a study of radiotherapy plus CTLA-4 blockade in lung cancer. The table came from immunoSEQ multiplex PCR; TCRdb's copy has only in-frame clones and leaves some out. The table has some 92,000 clones, 75% to 85% seen once. This specimen was peripheral blood, taken from a patient treated with radiotherapy plus ipilimumab. These receptors all stem from a human donor with non-small cell lung cancer who had a partial response to radiotherapy plus ipilimumab. Both conserved end residues are part of each CDR3. The D gene is left open where the match is weak. Clone size is given for some rows only: seen once, a few or many times, or a class if the clone is expanded.

j_call,clone_size,d_call,v_call,cdr3_nt,cdr3_aa
TRBJ1-1,NA,NA,TRBV6-5,TGTGCCAGCAGCCCTATTCGAACGAACACTGAAGCTTTCTTT,CASSPIRTNTEAFF
TRBJ2-5,NA,NA,TRBV18,TGTGCCAGCTCACCTGACAGGAATCAAGAGACCCAGTACTTC,CASSPDRNQETQYF
TRBJ1-2,NA,TRBD1,TRBV2,TGTGCCAGCGGGAGATACGACAGGGATGACTATGGCTACACCTTC,CASGRYDRDDYGYTF
TRBJ2-7,NA,TRBD1,TRBV7-2,TGTGCCAGCAGCCGGGGACAGACCCACGAGCAGTACTTC,CASSRGQTHEQYF
TRBJ1-3,NA,NA,TRBV30,TGTGCCTTCGGGGGGGGTTCCTCTGGAAACACCATATATTTT,CAFGGGSSGNTIYF
TRBJ2-2,NA,NA,TRBV18,TGTGCCAGCTCACCCTCGTCCTCCGGGGAGCTGTTTTTT,CASSPSSSGELFF
TRBJ2-5,few,TRBD1,TRBV19,TGTGCCAGTAGTAGGGACAGGGAAGAGACCCAGTACTTC,CASSRDREETQYF
TRBJ2-5,once,TRBD2,TRBV5-1,TGCGCCAGCAGCGGGCTAGCGGGAGATGGGGAGACCCAGTACTTC,CASSGLAGDGETQYF
TRBJ2-1,NA,TRBD2,TRBV28,TGTGCCAGCAGTGGCCTAGCGGGAGGGCCGAATGGTCAAGAGCAGTTCTTC,CASSGLAGGPNGQEQFF
TRBJ2-1,NA,TRBD2,TRBV19,TGTGCCAGTAGTATAGGGAGCGGGAGCTACAATGAGCAGTTCTTC,CASSIGSGSYNEQFF
TRBJ2-7,NA,TRBD1,TRBV11-2,TGTGCCAGCAGCACCGGGACAGGGGCCTACGAGCAGTACTTC,CASSTGTGAYEQYF
TRBJ1-2,once,NA,TRBV6-1,TGTGCCGCGGGACGACAGTATGGCTACACCTTC,CAAGRQYGYTF
TRBJ1-5,NA,TRBD1,TRBV28,TGTGCCAGCAGTTCACCGGGACAGGTGAGCAATCAGCCCCAGCATTTT,CASSSPGQVSNQPQHF
TRBJ2-1,NA,NA,TRBV29-1,NA,CSVVGQGNFEFF